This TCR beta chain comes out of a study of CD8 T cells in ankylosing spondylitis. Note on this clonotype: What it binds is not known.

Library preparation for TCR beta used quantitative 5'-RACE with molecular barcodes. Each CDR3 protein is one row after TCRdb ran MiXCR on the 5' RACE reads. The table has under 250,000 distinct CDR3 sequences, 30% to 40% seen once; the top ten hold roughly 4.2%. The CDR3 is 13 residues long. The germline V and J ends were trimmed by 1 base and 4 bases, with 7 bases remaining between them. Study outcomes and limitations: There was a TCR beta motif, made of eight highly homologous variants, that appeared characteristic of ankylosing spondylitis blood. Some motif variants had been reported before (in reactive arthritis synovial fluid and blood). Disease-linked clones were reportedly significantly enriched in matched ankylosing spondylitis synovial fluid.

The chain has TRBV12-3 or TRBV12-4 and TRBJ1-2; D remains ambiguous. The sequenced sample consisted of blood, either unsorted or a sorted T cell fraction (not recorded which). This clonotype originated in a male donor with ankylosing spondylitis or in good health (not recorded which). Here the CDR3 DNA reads TGTGCCAGCAGTTTAGACACAGCCTATGGCTACACCTTC. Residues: CASSLDTAYGYTF.